This note documents a single T cell receptor beta chain sequence. These data originate in a study of blood T cell repertoires in COVID-19. The germline V and J ends were trimmed by 1 base and 4 bases, with 11 bases remaining between them. The CDR3 has 15 amino acids. From germline, CDR1 is GTSNPN and CDR2 SVGIG (reference sequence). The assay was immunoSEQ multiplex PCR, and TCRdb's table has in-frame clones only and misses some. The sample carries 95,000 to 100,000 clones, more than 75% recorded once. The chain has TRBV30 and TRBJ1-6; TRBD1 might be the D (5 bases). The clonotype originates from a woman in her 30s with acute or convalescent COVID-19. Sequenced: peripheral blood. CDR3 nucleotides: TGTGCCTGGAGTGCAGTCGACAGTTATAATTCACCCCTCCACTTT. As protein: CAWSAVDSYNSPLHF.